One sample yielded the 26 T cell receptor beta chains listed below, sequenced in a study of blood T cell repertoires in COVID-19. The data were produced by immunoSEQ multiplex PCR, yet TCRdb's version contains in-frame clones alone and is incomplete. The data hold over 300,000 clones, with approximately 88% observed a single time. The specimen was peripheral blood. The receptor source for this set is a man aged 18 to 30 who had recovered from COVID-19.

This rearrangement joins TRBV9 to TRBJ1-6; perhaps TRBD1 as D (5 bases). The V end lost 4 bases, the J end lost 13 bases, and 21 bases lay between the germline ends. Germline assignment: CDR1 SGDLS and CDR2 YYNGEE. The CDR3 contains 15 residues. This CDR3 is CASSTLGDPSVPLHF. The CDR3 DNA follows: TGTGCCAGCAGCACCTTAGGGGATCCCTCTGTCCCCCTCCACTTT.

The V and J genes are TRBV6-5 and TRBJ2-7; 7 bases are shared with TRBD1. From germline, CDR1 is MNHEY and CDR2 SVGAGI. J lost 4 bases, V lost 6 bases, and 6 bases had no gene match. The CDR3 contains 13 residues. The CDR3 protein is CASRTTGRYEQYF. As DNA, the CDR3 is TGTGCCAGCAGAACGACAGGGAGATACGAGCAGTACTTC.

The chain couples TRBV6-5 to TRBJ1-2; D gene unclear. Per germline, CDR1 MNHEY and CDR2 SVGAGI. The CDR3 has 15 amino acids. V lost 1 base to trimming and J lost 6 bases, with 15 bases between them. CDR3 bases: TGTGCCAGCAGTTACTTATCCCGGGATGAGGATGGCTACACCTTC. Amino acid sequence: CASSYLSRDEDGYTF.

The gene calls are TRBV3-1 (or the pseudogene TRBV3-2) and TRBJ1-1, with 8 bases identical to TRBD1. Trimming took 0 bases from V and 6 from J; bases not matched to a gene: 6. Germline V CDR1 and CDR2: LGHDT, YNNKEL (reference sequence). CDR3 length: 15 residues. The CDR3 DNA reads TGTGCCAGCAGCCAAGATGTAGGGACAGGTTCTGAAGCTTTCTTT. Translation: CASSQDVGTGSEAFF.

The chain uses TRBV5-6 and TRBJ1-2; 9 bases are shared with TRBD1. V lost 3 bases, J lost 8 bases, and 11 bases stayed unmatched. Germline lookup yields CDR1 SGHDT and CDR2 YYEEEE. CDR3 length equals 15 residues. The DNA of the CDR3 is TGTGCCAGCAGCTGGGGACAGGGAAGGATAGGAGGCTACACCTTC. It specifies CASSWGQGRIGGYTF.

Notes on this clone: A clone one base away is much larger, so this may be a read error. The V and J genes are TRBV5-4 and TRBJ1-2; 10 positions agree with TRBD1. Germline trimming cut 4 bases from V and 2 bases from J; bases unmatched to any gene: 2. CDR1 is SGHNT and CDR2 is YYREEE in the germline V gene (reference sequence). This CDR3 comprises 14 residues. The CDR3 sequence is CASSETGGNYGYTF. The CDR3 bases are TGTGCCAGCAGCGAGACAGGGGGCAACTATGGCTACACCTTC. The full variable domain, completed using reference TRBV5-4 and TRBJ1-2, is ETGVTQSPTHLIKTRGQQVTLRCSSQSGHNTVSWYQQALGQGPQFIFQYYREEENGRGNFPPRFSGLQFPNYSSELNVNALELDDSALYLCASSETGGNYGYTFGSGTRLTVV.

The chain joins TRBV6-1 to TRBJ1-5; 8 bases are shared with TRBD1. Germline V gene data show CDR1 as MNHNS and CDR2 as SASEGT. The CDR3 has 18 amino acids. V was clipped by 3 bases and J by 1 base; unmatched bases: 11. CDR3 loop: CASSDRSQGAWSNQPQHF. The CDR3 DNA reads TGTGCCAGCAGTGATCGTAGTCAGGGGGCTTGGAGCAATCAGCCCCAGCATTTT.

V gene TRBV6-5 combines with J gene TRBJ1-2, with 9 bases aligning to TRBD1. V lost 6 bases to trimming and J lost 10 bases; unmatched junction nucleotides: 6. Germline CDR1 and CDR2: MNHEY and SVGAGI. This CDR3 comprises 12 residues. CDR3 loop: CASSTGQGLYTF. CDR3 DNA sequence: TGTGCCAGCAGCACCGGACAGGGGCTCTACACCTTC.

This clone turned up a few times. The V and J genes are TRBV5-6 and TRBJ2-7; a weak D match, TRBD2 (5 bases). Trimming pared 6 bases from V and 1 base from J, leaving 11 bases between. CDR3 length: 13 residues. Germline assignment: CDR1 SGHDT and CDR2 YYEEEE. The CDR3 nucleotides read TGTGCCAGCACCTTCAGCGGTTCCTACGAGCAGTACTTC. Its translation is CASTFSGSYEQYF. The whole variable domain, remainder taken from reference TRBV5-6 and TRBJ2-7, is DAGVTQSPTHLIKTRGQQVTLRCSPKSGHDTVSWYQQALGQGPQFIFQYYEEEERQRGNFPDRFSGHQFPNYSSELNVNALLLGDSALYLCASTFSGSYEQYFGPGTRLTVT.

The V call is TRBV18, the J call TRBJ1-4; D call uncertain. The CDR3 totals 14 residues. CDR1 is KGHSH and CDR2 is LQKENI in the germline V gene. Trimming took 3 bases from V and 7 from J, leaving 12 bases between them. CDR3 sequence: CASSPQRTAEKLFF. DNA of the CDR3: TGTGCCAGCTCACCCCAAAGAACAGCTGAAAAACTGTTTTTT.

This CDR3 reads CASSHVTSNEQYF. DNA of the CDR3: TGTGCCAGCAGCCACGTTACTAGTAACGAGCAGTACTTC. The chain recombines TRBV7-9 with TRBJ2-7, with TRBD2 as a possible D gene (5 bases). V lost 5 bases and J lost 5, with 13 bases in between. Germline CDR1 and CDR2: SEHNR and FQNEAQ (reference sequence). CDR3 length: 13 amino acids.

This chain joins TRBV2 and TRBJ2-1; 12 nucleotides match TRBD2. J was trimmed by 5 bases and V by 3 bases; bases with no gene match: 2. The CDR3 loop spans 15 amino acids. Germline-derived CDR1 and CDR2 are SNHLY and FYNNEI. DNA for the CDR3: TGTGCCAGCAGTGATTCTAGCGGGGGGGACAATGAGCAGTTCTTC. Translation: CASSDSSGGDNEQFF.

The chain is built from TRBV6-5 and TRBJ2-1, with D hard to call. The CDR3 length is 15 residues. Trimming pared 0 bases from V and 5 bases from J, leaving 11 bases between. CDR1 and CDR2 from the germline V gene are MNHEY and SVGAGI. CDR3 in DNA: TGTGCCAGCAGTTACTCAGACTCCACCCACAATGAGCAGTTCTTC. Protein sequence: CASSYSDSTHNEQFF.

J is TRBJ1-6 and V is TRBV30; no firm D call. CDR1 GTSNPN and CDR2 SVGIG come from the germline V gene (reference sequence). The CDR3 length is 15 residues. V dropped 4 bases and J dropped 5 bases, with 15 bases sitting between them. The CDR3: CAWKWPDPHNSPLHF. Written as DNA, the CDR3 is TGTGCCTGGAAGTGGCCCGATCCTCATAATTCACCCCTCCACTTT.

This CDR3 reads CASRRDSSTDTQYF. CDR3 nucleotide sequence: TGTGCCAGCAGACGGGACTCCAGCACAGATACGCAGTATTTT. This rearrangement joins TRBV6-5 to TRBJ2-3; perhaps TRBD2 as D (6 bases). The germline CDR1 and CDR2 sequences are MNHEY and SVGAGI. V lost 6 bases and J 0 bases, leaving 10 bases between the germline ends. The length of the CDR3 is 14 residues.

CDR3 DNA sequence: TGTGCTAGTGGCACCGGACAGGGGAACGATGAGCAGTTCTTC. It is translated as CASGTGQGNDEQFF. This rearrangement joins TRBV12-5 to TRBJ2-1; 9 bases match TRBD1. Germline CDR1 is LGHNT and CDR2 is FRNRAP. The length of the CDR3 is 14 residues. V lost 6 bases to trimming and J lost 8 bases; unmatched junction nucleotides: 8.

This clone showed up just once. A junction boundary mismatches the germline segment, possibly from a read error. This chain's CDR3 is CASSEAGRETRYF. Here the CDR3 DNA reads TGTGCCAGCAGTGAAGCGGGCCGAGAGACCCGGTACTTC. The chain joins TRBV2 to TRBJ2-5; D uncertain. The CDR3 spans 13 residues. Germline lookup yields CDR1 SNHLY and CDR2 FYNNEI. Full variable domain (rest looked up from reference TRBV2 and TRBJ2-5): EPEVTQTPSHQVTQMGQEVILRCVPISNHLYFYWYRQILGQKVEFLVSFYNNEISEKSEIFDDQFSVERPDGSNFTLKIRSTKLEDSAMYFCASSEAGRETRYFGPGTRLLVL.

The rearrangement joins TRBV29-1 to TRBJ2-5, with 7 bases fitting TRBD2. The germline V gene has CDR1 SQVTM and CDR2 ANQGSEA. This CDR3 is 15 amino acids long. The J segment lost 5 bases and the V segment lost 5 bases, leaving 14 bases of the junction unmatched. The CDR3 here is CSVRPSAGAGETQYF. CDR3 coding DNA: TGCAGCGTTAGACCTAGCGCGGGAGCGGGGGAGACCCAGTACTTC.

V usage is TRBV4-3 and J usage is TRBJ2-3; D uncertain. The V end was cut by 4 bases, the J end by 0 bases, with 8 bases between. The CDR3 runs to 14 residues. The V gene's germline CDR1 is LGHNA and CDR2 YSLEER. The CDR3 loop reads CASSRLGSTDTQYF. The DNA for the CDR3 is TGCGCCAGCAGCCGGCTAGGTAGCACAGATACGCAGTATTTT.

The CDR3 region has the DNA TGTGCCTGGAGTGTTGGGGGGAGCTTAGTCGCTGAAGCTTTCTTT. Translation: CAWSVGGSLVAEAFF. The V and J genes are TRBV30 and TRBJ1-1; TRBD1 might be the D (5 bases). V was pared by 0 bases and J by 6 bases, with 17 bases between. Germline V lookup: CDR1 GTSNPN, CDR2 SVGIG (reference sequence). CDR3 size: 15 residues.

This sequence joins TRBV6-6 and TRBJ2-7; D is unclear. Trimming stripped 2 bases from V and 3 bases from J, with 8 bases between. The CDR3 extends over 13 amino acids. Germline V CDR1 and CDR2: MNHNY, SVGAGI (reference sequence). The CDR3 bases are TGTGCCAGCAGTTACGAGGCACTCTACGAGCAGTACTTC. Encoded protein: CASSYEALYEQYF.

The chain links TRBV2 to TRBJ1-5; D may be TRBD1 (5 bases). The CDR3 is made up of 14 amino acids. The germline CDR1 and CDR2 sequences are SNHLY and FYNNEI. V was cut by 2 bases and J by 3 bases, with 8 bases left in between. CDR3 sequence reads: CASSETGHNQPQHF. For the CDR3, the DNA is TGTGCCAGCAGTGAAACAGGTCACAATCAGCCCCAGCATTTT.

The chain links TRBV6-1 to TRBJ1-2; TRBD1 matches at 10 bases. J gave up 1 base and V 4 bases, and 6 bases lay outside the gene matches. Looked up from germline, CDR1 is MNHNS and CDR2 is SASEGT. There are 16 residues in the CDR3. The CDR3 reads CASSGPGTGVNYGYTF. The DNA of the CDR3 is TGTGCCAGCAGTGGACCCGGGACAGGGGTTAACTATGGCTACACCTTC.

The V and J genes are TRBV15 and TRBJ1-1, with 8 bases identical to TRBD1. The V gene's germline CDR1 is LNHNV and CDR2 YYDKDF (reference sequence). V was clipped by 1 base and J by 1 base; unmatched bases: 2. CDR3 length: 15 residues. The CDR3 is CATSRVGQGNTEAFF. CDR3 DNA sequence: TGTGCCACCAGCAGAGTCGGACAGGGGAACACTGAAGCTTTCTTT.

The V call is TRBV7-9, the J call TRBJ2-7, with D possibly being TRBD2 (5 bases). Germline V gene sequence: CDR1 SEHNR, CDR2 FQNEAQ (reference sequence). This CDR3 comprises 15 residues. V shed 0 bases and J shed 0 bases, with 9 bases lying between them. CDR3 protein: CASSLAPGVSYEQYF. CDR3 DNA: TGTGCCAGCAGCTTAGCTCCCGGGGTCTCCTACGAGCAGTACTTC.

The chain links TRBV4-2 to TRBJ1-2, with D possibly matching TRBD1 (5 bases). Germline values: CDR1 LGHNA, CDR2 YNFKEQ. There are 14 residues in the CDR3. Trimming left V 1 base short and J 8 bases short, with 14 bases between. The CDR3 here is CASSQAPPGQGYTF. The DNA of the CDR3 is TGTGCCAGCAGCCAAGCGCCGCCAGGGCAAGGCTACACCTTC.